This entry lists 13 T cell receptor beta chains sequenced from one sample in a study of blood T cells in healthy people across ages. A sample-barcoded 5' primer and a J-beta primer mix were used in a second PCR of roughly 6 to 11 cycles. One entry per CDR3 protein results from TCRdb running MiXCR on the 5' RACE reads. The table has 1.5 million or so distinct CDR3 sequences, around 39% seen once; the top ten hold 7% to 9%. The specimen sequenced was blood. The receptors shown here come from a woman younger than 30 in good health.

The chain joins TRBV9 to TRBJ2-3, with 10 bases aligning to TRBD2. The CDR3 is 18 amino acids. The germline V gene encodes CDR1 SGDLS and CDR2 YYNGEE. Trimming cost V 0 bases and J 6 bases; bases outside gene matches: 13. DNA for the CDR3: TGTGCCAGCAGCGTAGGGTTAGCGGGAGGTATCTCTCCTGATACGCAGTATTTT. Amino acids: CASSVGLAGGISPDTQYF.

This rearrangement joins TRBV6-1 to TRBJ2-5; D is possibly TRBD1 (6 bases). The J call is uncertain, as TRBJ2-7 better fits the DNA end. Germline V gene lookup returns CDR1 MNHNS and CDR2 SASEGT. CDR3 size: 15 residues. CDR3 DNA sequence: TGTGCCAGCAGTGAAGCGTTGGGGGCTCTATACGAGCAGTACTTC. It is translated as CASSEALGALYEQYF.

The chain employs TRBV6-6 and TRBJ2-1, with 10 positions matching TRBD2. CDR3 size: 12 residues. The V and J ends lost 10 bases and 6 bases, in that order; junction bases with no gene match: 3. Germline V gene sequence: CDR1 MNHNY, CDR2 SVGAGI (reference sequence). The CDR3 DNA follows: TGTGCCACCGGACTAGCGGTCAATGAGCAGTTCTTC. Protein: CATGLAVNEQFF.

This clonotype was detected only a few times. CDR3 in DNA: TGTGCCAGCAGCCAACGGACAACCAATTCACCCCTCCACTTT. It specifies CASSQRTTNSPLHF. The chain has TRBV3-1 and TRBJ1-6, with D possibly matching TRBD1 (5 bases). The germline V gene encodes CDR1 LGHDT and CDR2 YNNKEL (reference sequence). V was cut by 2 bases and J by 7 bases, with 9 bases left in between. The CDR3 runs 14 residues.

This clonotype was observed a few times. The chain employs TRBV5-1 and TRBJ1-1; D possibly corresponds to TRBD1 (5 bases). The CDR3 contains 18 residues. Trimming left V 0 bases short and J 0 bases short, with 18 bases between. Germline CDR1 reads SGHRS; CDR2 reads YFSETQ. The CDR3 DNA sequence: TGCGCCAGCAGCTTGGAGCCAGGGCCGGGGAACATGAACACTGAAGCTTTCTTT. Protein sequence: CASSLEPGPGNMNTEAFF.

The J gene is TRBJ2-2, the V gene TRBV5-1, with 9 bases lining up with TRBD2. The V gene end was trimmed by 1 base and the J gene end by 2 bases; junction bases not matched to a gene: 6. CDR1 and CDR2 from the germline V gene are SGHRS and YFSETQ. The CDR3 loop spans 17 amino acids. CDR3 sequence reads: CASSLNSGSANTGELFF. The DNA for the CDR3 is TGCGCCAGCAGCTTGAATAGCGGGAGCGCCAACACCGGGGAGCTGTTTTTT.

The CDR3 bases are TGTGCCAGCAGTTTATCGCGGCTAGCGGTCAATGAGCAGTTCTTC. Its translation: CASSLSRLAVNEQFF. The chain employs TRBV27 and TRBJ2-1; 7 positions match TRBD2. V was clipped by 0 bases and J by 6 bases; unmatched bases: 5. The CDR3 is 15 amino acids. The germline V gene has CDR1 MNHEY and CDR2 SMNVEV (reference sequence).

This chain connects TRBV27 to TRBJ2-3; 7 bases map to TRBD2. This CDR3 has 16 amino acids. V lost 4 bases to trimming and J lost 2 bases; unmatched junction nucleotides: 9. Germline loops: CDR1 MNHEY, CDR2 SMNVEV (reference sequence). CDR3 DNA sequence: TGTGCCAGCAGTTCTCGGGACTACCTCCTCACAGATACGCAGTATTTT. Its protein product is CASSSRDYLLTDTQYF.

V gene TRBV24-1 combines with J gene TRBJ2-1, with 12 bases fitting TRBD2. Trimming removed 0 bases from V and 8 bases from J; junction bases left unmatched: 10. This CDR3 is 18 amino acids long. Per the germline V gene, CDR1 is KGHDR and CDR2 is SFDVKD. This CDR3 is CATSDLMLAGGLDYEQFF. CDR3 DNA sequence: TGTGCCACCAGTGATTTGATGCTAGCGGGAGGGTTAGACTATGAGCAGTTCTTC.

The V and J genes are TRBV11-2 and TRBJ2-1, with 10 positions matching TRBD2. Per the germline V gene, CDR1 is SGHAT and CDR2 is FQNNGV. The CDR3 sequence is 14 residues long. V was clipped by 2 bases and J by 9 bases; unmatched bases: 4. This chain's CDR3 is CASSLIQRGGEQFF. In DNA, the CDR3 is TGTGCCAGCAGCTTAATCCAGCGGGGGGGTGAGCAGTTCTTC.

This clonotype has only a few counts. V and J are TRBV7-7 and TRBJ2-5; D is possibly TRBD1 or TRBD2 (5 bases each). CDR3 size: 16 residues. The V and J ends lost 4 bases and 4 bases respectively, with 19 bases between them. Germline V CDR1 and CDR2: SSHAT, FNYEAQ (reference sequence). As DNA, the CDR3 is TGTGCCAGCAGCTCTTTAGATGGGACGTCGGGAGAGACCCAGTACTTC. This gives the protein CASSSLDGTSGETQYF.

At least ten counts were recorded for this clonotype. The chain uses TRBV28 and TRBJ2-7; no clear D. Germline CDR1 reads MDHEN; CDR2 reads SYDVKM. V lost 4 bases, J lost 3 bases, and 10 bases lay in between. CDR3 length: 13 amino acids. CDR3 bases: TGTGCCAGCAGTTCAGGCACCCTCTACGAGCAGTACTTC. It specifies CASSSGTLYEQYF.

The CDR3 region is CASRRDGFYGYTF. DNA for the CDR3: TGTGCCAGCAGAAGGGACGGCTTTTATGGCTACACCTTC. V is TRBV2 and J is TRBJ1-2, with D maybe TRBD1 (5 bases). The length of the CDR3 is 13 residues. The V end was cut by 6 bases, the J end by 5 bases, with 13 bases between. Germline CDR1 and CDR2: SNHLY and FYNNEI.